A selection of T cell receptor beta chains follows, all from one sample in a study of Graves' ophthalmopathy and Graves' hyperthyroidism. TCRdb used MiXCR to reprocess the multiplex PCR reads, holding one entry per CDR3 protein. The sample has 150,000 to 200,000 distinct CDR3 sequences, just under 40% seen once; the top ten hold 8% to 10%. The sequencing input was peripheral blood. The source of these receptors is a man between 25 and 39 years old with Graves' ophthalmopathy. Each CDR3 is given with its conserved first and last residue. D genes are given only for firm matches. Rows may omit the clone size; those that give it use once, few, many or a size class.

v_call	clone_size	d_call	cdr3_length	j_call	cdr3_aa	cdr3_nt
TRBV12-3/TRBV12-4	few	NA	11	TRBJ1-1	CASSLGGKAFF	TGTGCCAGCAGTTTAGGAGGGAAAGCTTTCTTT
TRBV6-5	NA	NA	14	TRBJ2-7	CASSFESLAYEQYF	TGTGCCAGCAGTTTTGAGAGTCTTGCCTACGAGCAGTACTTC
TRBV6-1	many	TRBD1	15	TRBJ2-7	CASSEQGTGAYEQYF	TGTGCCAGCAGTGAACAGGGGACAGGCGCCTACGAGCAGTACTTC
TRBV7-2	NA	NA	13	TRBJ2-7	CASSQHQGVEQYF	TGTGCCAGCAGCCAACACCAAGGGGTCGAGCAGTACTTC
TRBV6-2/TRBV6-3	many	NA	13	TRBJ1-1	CASSLKENTEAFF	TGTGCCAGCAGCTTGAAAGAGAACACTGAAGCTTTCTTT
TRBV5-1	many	TRBD1	18	TRBJ1-1	CASSLIPGQGARNTEAFF	TGCGCCAGCAGCTTGATTCCGGGACAGGGGGCCAGGAACACTGAAGCTTTCTTT
TRBV27	NA	NA	17	TRBJ1-2	CASSLYSRGTSSYGYTF	TGTGCCAGCAGTTTATACTCCCGAGGGACATCTAGCTATGGCTACACCTTC
TRBV6-2/TRBV6-3	NA	NA	17	TRBJ2-2	CASGWGLRDTYTGELFF	TGTGCCAGCGGTTGGGGCCTTCGGGACACCTACACCGGGGAGCTGTTTTTT
TRBV7-2	once	NA	13	TRBJ1-6	CASSLVTYSPLHF	TGTGCCAGCAGCTTAGTAACGTATTCACCCCTCCACTTT
TRBV6-5	many	TRBD2	15	TRBJ2-5	CASTPGLAGKETQYF	TGTGCCAGCACTCCGGGACTAGCGGGAAAAGAGACCCAGTACTTC
TRBV12-3/TRBV12-4	many	NA	14	TRBJ2-7	CASSLGTASHEQYF	TGTGCCAGCAGTTTAGGGACCGCCAGCCACGAGCAGTACTTC
TRBV12-3/TRBV12-4	NA	NA	13	TRBJ2-2	CASSLKPGGELFF	TGTGCCAGCAGTCTAAAACCTGGGGGGGAGCTGTTTTTT
TRBV28	NA	TRBD1	15	TRBJ1-5	CASSPGTALSSPQHF	TGTGCCAGCAGCCCAGGGACAGCTCTGAGTTCACCCCAGCATTTT
TRBV20-1	once	NA	10	TRBJ1-1	CSVGITEAFF	TGCAGTGTTGGGATCACTGAAGCTTTCTTT
TRBV25-1	many	TRBD1	12	TRBJ2-7	CASGQGAHEQYF	TGTGCCAGCGGACAGGGGGCCCACGAGCAGTACTTC
TRBV2	NA	TRBD1	14	TRBJ2-5	CASREYRGIETQYF	TGTGCCAGCAGAGAGTACAGGGGAATTGAGACCCAGTACTTC
TRBV2	many	NA	12	TRBJ1-1	CASSEGLVTAFF	TGTGCCAGCAGTGAAGGTTTAGTTACGGCTTTCTTT
TRBV28	NA	TRBD1	14	TRBJ2-7	CASSLWTGDYEQYF	TGTGCCAGCAGTTTATGGACAGGGGACTACGAGCAGTACTTC
TRBV12-3/TRBV12-4	NA	TRBD2	16	TRBJ2-7	CASSFLGLAESYEQYF	TGTGCCAGCAGTTTCCTGGGACTAGCGGAATCCTACGAGCAGTACTTC
TRBV29-1	once	TRBD1	16	TRBJ1-1	CSADRDRGSENTEAFF	TGCAGCGCAGACCGGGACAGGGGAAGTGAAAACACTGAAGCTTTCTTT
TRBV19	many	NA	13	TRBJ2-7	CASSPLGLHEQYF	TGTGCCAGTAGTCCCTTGGGCCTTCACGAGCAGTACTTC
TRBV28	NA	TRBD2	15	TRBJ2-5	CASSLSGRGQETQYF	TGTGCCAGCAGTTTATCTGGGAGGGGCCAAGAGACCCAGTACTTC
TRBV19	many	NA	15	TRBJ1-1	CATRNWRDGNTEAFF	TGTGCCACCCGGAATTGGAGAGATGGGAACACTGAAGCTTTCTTT
TRBV30	many	NA	12	TRBJ2-7	CAHTGEAYEQYF	TGTGCTCATACAGGGGAGGCCTACGAGCAGTACTTC
TRBV29-1	many	NA	12	TRBJ1-1	CSGGEGNTEAFF	TGCAGCGGGGGGGAGGGTAACACTGAAGCTTTCTTT
TRBV18	many	NA	13	TRBJ2-7	CASSPQSSYEQYF	TGTGCCAGCTCACCACAGAGCTCCTACGAGCAGTACTTC
TRBV30	many	NA	12	TRBJ2-7	CAWSAAPYEQYF	TGTGCCTGGAGTGCAGCCCCCTACGAGCAGTACTTC
TRBV6-2/TRBV6-3	NA	NA	14	TRBJ1-2	CASSYVGGMGGYTF	TGTGCCAGCAGTTACGTCGGGGGGATGGGGGGCTACACCTTC
TRBV20-1	NA	TRBD2	14	TRBJ2-5	CSAAKGPGGETQYF	TGCAGTGCTGCGAAAGGTCCGGGAGGGGAGACCCAGTACTTC
TRBV9	many	TRBD2	14	TRBJ2-7	CASSVAGGPREQYF	TGTGCCAGCAGCGTAGCGGGAGGGCCCCGCGAGCAGTACTTC
TRBV6-1	many	NA	13	TRBJ2-7	CASSEGQYHEQYF	TGTGCCAGCAGTGAAGGCCAGTACCACGAGCAGTACTTC
TRBV7-8	many	NA	14	TRBJ2-2	CASSGSGYTGELFF	TGTGCCAGCAGCGGGAGTGGGTACACCGGGGAGCTGTTTTTT
TRBV6-1	NA	NA	13	TRBJ1-5	CASSTGINQPQHF	TGTGCCAGCAGCACAGGCATAAATCAGCCCCAGCATTTT
TRBV4-1	many	NA	17	TRBJ1-5	CASSQEPAPISNQPQHF	TGCGCCAGCAGCCAAGAACCGGCACCGATTAGCAATCAGCCCCAGCATTTT
TRBV6-5	NA	TRBD2	17	TRBJ2-7	CASSSQGLADTNYEQYF	TGTGCCAGCAGTTCACAAGGACTAGCGGATACCAATTACGAGCAGTACTTC
TRBV20-1	few	TRBD2	13	TRBJ2-7	CSAMASGSYEQYF	TGCAGTGCTATGGCTAGCGGATCCTACGAGCAGTACTTC
TRBV9	NA	TRBD1	14	TRBJ2-7	CASSVRPTGAEQYF	TGTGCCAGCAGCGTGAGGCCGACAGGGGCCGAGCAGTACTTC
TRBV29-1	many	NA	12	TRBJ2-7	CSVSTNTYEQYF	TGCAGCGTTAGCACGAATACCTACGAGCAGTACTTC
TRBV6-5	NA	NA	16	TRBJ1-6	CASSYSFRVLRSPLHF	TGTGCCAGCAGTTACTCCTTCAGGGTCTTGCGTTCACCCCTCCACTTT
TRBV11-3	many	NA	11	TRBJ1-1	CASSLGLEAFF	TGTGCCAGCAGCTTAGGGCTAGAAGCTTTCTTT
TRBV29-1	NA	NA	12	TRBJ1-1	CSVARSRTEAFF	TGCAGCGTTGCTAGGTCGAGGACTGAAGCTTTCTTT
TRBV4-1	few	NA	14	TRBJ2-2	CASSQEVTTGELFF	TGCGCCAGCAGCCAAGAAGTTACCACCGGGGAGCTGTTTTTT
TRBV25-1	NA	NA	13	TRBJ1-5	CASSAAGDQPQHF	TGTGCCAGCAGTGCCGCAGGGGATCAGCCCCAGCATTTT
TRBV27	many	NA	15	TRBJ1-5	CASKPTSYSNQPQHF	TGTGCCAGCAAACCAACAAGCTATAGCAATCAGCCCCAGCATTTT
TRBV6-1	NA	NA	11	TRBJ1-2	CASTVQGGYTF	TGTGCCAGCACCGTACAAGGCGGCTACACCTTC
TRBV20-1	many	TRBD2	13	TRBJ2-2	CSASGRDTGELFF	TGCAGTGCTAGCGGGAGGGACACCGGGGAGCTGTTTTTT
TRBV12-3/TRBV12-4	many	TRBD1	14	TRBJ2-7	CASSPRDSNYEQYF	TGTGCCAGCAGTCCAAGGGACAGTAACTACGAGCAGTACTTC
TRBV6-2/TRBV6-3	many	NA	15	TRBJ2-7	CASSHRGGGSYEQYF	TGTGCCAGCAGTCACCGAGGGGGAGGTTCCTACGAGCAGTACTTC
TRBV6-2/TRBV6-3	NA	NA	15	TRBJ2-2	CASILDRDYDGELFF	NA
TRBV20-1	many	NA	14	TRBJ1-3	CSAEGDSPGNTIYF	TGCAGTGCCGAGGGTGATTCCCCTGGAAACACCATATATTTT
TRBV6-2/TRBV6-3	many	NA	13	TRBJ1-1	CASRGVVNTEAFF	TGTGCCAGCAGGGGGGTTGTGAACACTGAAGCTTTCTTT
TRBV7-3	many	NA	15	TRBJ2-2	CASSRSEGRTGELFF	TGTGCCAGCAGCCGCAGTGAGGGGCGCACCGGGGAGCTGTTTTTT
TRBV6-1	NA	NA	11	TRBJ2-7	CASSGYHEQYF	TGTGCCAGCAGTGGGTACCACGAGCAGTACTTC
TRBV9	many	NA	14	TRBJ2-5	CASSVASEEETQYF	TGTGCCAGCAGCGTGGCAAGCGAGGAAGAGACCCAGTACTTC
TRBV14	NA	NA	13	TRBJ1-1	CASRKQGYTEAFF	TGTGCCAGCAGGAAACAGGGCTACACTGAAGCTTTCTTT
TRBV18	NA	TRBD2	13	TRBJ2-7	CASSRDYGYEQYF	TGTGCCAGCTCACGGGACTACGGCTACGAGCAGTACTTC
TRBV7-2	many	TRBD1	14	TRBJ1-5	CASSLGQGHQPQHF	TGTGCCAGCAGCTTAGGACAGGGCCATCAGCCCCAGCATTTT